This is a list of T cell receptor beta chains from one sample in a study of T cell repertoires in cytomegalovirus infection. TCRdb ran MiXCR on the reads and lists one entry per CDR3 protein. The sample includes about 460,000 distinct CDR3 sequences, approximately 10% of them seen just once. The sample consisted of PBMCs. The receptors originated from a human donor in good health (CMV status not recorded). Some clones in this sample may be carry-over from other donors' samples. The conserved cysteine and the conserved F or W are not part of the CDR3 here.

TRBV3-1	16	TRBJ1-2	ASSQDPLAGSFYYGYT
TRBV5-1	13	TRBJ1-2	ASSLEPGGADGYT
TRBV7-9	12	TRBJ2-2	ASSLTGVTGELF
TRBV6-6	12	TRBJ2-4	ASSPVLSKNIQY
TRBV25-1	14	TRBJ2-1	ASSESQASSYNEQF
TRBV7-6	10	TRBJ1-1	ASSSLGNEAF
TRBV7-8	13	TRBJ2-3	ASRPGTAGTDTQY
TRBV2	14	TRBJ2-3	ASRGLAGLLTDTQY
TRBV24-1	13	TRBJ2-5	ATSDGSVGKETQY
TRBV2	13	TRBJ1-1	ASSEEEQLNTEAF
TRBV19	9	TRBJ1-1	ASTKDTEAF
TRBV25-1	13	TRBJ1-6	ASSEYGKGPETLH
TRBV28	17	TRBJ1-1	ASSLSVWQRNFEQTEAF
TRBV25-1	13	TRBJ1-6	ASSEYGRGNSPLH
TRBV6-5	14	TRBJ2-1	ASSFPLQLLYNEQF
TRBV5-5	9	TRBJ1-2	ASSLLDGYT
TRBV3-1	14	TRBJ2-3	ASSQVFAGSTDTQY
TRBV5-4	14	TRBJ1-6	ASSRGVTGDYSPLH
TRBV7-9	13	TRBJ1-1	ASRFGGGAEAEAF
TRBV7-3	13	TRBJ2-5	ASSQTSGGAETQY
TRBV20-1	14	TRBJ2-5	SAAGQGSAPRETQY
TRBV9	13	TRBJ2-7	ASSVGDSSGGEQY
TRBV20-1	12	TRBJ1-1	SAGRGLKNTEAF
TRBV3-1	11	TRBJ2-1	ASSQGTFNEQF
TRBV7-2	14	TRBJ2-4	ASSLNPGGAKNIQY
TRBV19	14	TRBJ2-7	ASSTPQGFSSYEQY
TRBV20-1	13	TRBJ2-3	SAMAGDRVPHTQY
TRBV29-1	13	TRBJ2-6	SVRGGSSGANVLT
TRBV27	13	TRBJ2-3	ASSSSLSGTDTQY
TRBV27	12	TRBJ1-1	ASSSLDRGTEAF
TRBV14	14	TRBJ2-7	ASSQGLAGAVYEQY
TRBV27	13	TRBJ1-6	ASSLQQGADSPLH
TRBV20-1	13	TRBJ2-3	SARDGGTSTDTQY
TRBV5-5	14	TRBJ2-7	ASSGGTAQPLYEQY
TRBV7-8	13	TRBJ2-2	ASSLAGGPTGELF
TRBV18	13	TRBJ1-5	ASSLGANGNQPQH
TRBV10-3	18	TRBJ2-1	AISASGTATSGTSPYEQF
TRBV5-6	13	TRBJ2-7	ASSVGTEMPYEQY
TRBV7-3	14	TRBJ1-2	ASSLKGRVGGYGYT